This TCR beta chain was captured by sequencing in a study of T cells in Graves' hyperthyroidism and ophthalmopathy. RNA transcripts were the template for amplifying TCR beta CDR3 regions. Initially, a first-round RT-PCR of the TCR CDR3 employed the HTBI primer set. TCRdb reprocessed the multiplex PCR reads with MiXCR, giving one entry per CDR3 protein. The sample contains a few hundred thousand distinct CDR3 sequences, around 16% of which appear only once. J lost 8 bases, V lost 3 bases, and 13 bases had no gene match. The germline V gene encodes CDR1 SGHRS and CDR2 YFSETQ. This CDR3 region has 17 residues. With respect to this clonotype: What it binds is not known.

Whole-study findings and limits: By a 13 V-J model, ophthalmopathy was set apart from stable hyperthyroidism.

The J gene is TRBJ2-1, the V gene TRBV5-1; 11 bases fit TRBD2. What was sequenced was blood. The sequence derives from a woman in her thirties or forties with Graves' ophthalmopathy. The CDR3 coding sequence is TGCGCCAGCAGCTCCCTTCTAGCGGGAGGCGATGGGGATGAGCAGTTCTTC. Translating it yields CASSSLLAGGDGDEQFF.